This TCR beta chain was identified in a study of Ad26.COV2.S vaccination and SARS-CoV-2 variants. Overall study results and limits: Non-spike TCR breadth did not differ much between vaccine and placebo recipients. The breadth of spike-specific CD8+ and CD4+ T cell responses after vaccination was reportedly substantial.

The CDR3 has 15 residues. The junction had 9 bases not matched to a gene; V was cut back by 5 bases and J by 4 bases. The germline CDR1 and CDR2 sequences are SGHTA and FQGNSA. TCRdb's table, derived via immunoSEQ multiplex PCR, lists solely in-frame clones and lacks some. Of about 450,000 clones in the sample, roughly nine tenths were seen once. As to treatment: over 15 received Ad26.COV2.S at low or high dose, single or two shots; about 5 received placebo; per-sample allocation not given. The investigators took samples on day 63 after the first vaccine or placebo injection. Regarding this clone: No antigen is known for it.

The rearrangement links TRBV7-2 to TRBJ1-1; 8 positions agree with TRBD1. The origin of this receptor is a person between 18 and 60 years old who received the Ad26.COV2.S COVID-19 vaccine or a placebo. The source was peripheral blood, collected in a trial of Ad26.COV2.S vaccine versus placebo. The CDR3, as DNA: TGTGCCAGCAGCCTCCGGACAGGGTCAGGCACTGAAGCTTTCTTT. Its protein is CASSLRTGSGTEAFF.